Reported below is one T cell receptor beta chain. Its antigen is still unknown. No base-level quality is on record; no much larger clone is a single base apart. Each collaborating institution followed its own protocols to collect whole blood in K2EDTA tubes. For TCRbeta analysis, collaborators shipped samples as frozen whole blood, isolated PBMCs, or DNA extracted from either of those sample types. This specimen comes from a study of blood T cell repertoires in COVID-19 (dated by TCRdb to the early 2020s). A note on the overall study: Samples covering the acute and convalescent phases of COVID-19 were provided by collaborators in the United States, Italy and Spain. The material from the prospective study consisted of cDNA or gDNA derived from T cells, B-cell-depleted T cells, or PBMCs. Deeply sampled blood TCRbeta repertoires from subjects exposed to, actively infected with, or recovered from COVID-19 were included in the dataset. The repertoires were made available in a free public database intended to serve as a resource for research on the immune response to SARS-CoV-2. Samples came from the ongoing ImmuneRACE study (first 160 participants) plus 1,254 subjects from 6 global collaborators. A de-identified subject ID, COVID-19 status, age in years and sex were almost always included in the sample metadata. Where HLA class I and class II types were available, the types were taken from metadata supplied by the sample provider, not from assay-based typing.

What the authors observed across the whole study: How much clinical and demographic metadata was included differed by source and by participant, and the metadata was provided uncurated.

TCRbeta CDR3 regions were amplified from genomic DNA by means of the immunoSEQ Assay, a bias-controlled multiplex PCR. On the authors' methods: Within the assay, amplification of reference gene primers was used to estimate how many nucleated cells each sample contained. To quantify the absolute abundance of each unique TCRbeta CDR3 rearrangement, sequence reads were collapsed and filtered. Productive Simpson clonality was computed per sample as the square root of Simpson's diversity index over productive rearrangements. TCRdb obtained this table from immuneACCESS and retained in-frame rearrangements with V and J assigned. These tables miss some clones; where compared with another copy, unresolved V genes account for less than half of the shortfall, and the remainder is unexplained. V, J and clone size are taken as reported in that table, and D and trimming were inferred from the DNA itself. Across this sample there are hundreds of thousands of clones, with 70% to 90% seen only once. Clones ranked in the top ten supply around 0.89% of the sample.

CDR1 and CDR2, per the germline V gene, are MGHRA and YSYEKL. The V end gives up 4 bases and the J end 1 base, leaving 4 bases in the junction not matched to a gene. The CDR3 contains 15 residues, cysteine and phenylalanine counted. Only the CDR3 DNA is retained, 45 bases long and in frame from the first base. The chain is assembled from TRBV4-1 and TRBJ2-3; 8 of the junction bases match TRBD2. Sequencing used peripheral blood. The sequence derives from a middle-aged man with acute or convalescent COVID-19. The bases are TGCGCCAGCAGCCTGGCCGGGGGGGGCACAGATACGCAGTATTTT. Translated, it gives CASSLAGGGTDTQYF.